The clone carrying this T cell receptor beta chain was recorded once. This specimen comes from a study of blood T cell repertoires in COVID-19. At the level of the study: T cells, B-cell-depleted T cells, or PBMCs provided the cDNA or gDNA that served as material.

Only in-frame clones appear in the TCRdb table, and some are missing; sequencing was by immunoSEQ multiplex PCR. This table holds nearly 200,000 clones, about nine tenths found once. The sequencing input was peripheral blood. The TCR originated in a woman aged 70-85 years with acute or convalescent COVID-19.

The CDR3 DNA is TGCGCCAGCAGCTTGAAAGGGGCCCCCTACGAGCAGTACTTC. Its protein is CASSLKGAPYEQYF. The rearrangement joins TRBV5-1 to TRBJ2-7; TRBD1 might be the D (5 bases). The ends were cut back, 1 base at V and 2 bases at J, with 10 bases in the middle. Germline V gives CDR1 SGHRS, CDR2 YFSETQ. The CDR3 contains 14 residues. Full variable domain (missing parts from reference TRBV5-1 and TRBJ2-7): KAGVTQTPRYLIKTRGQQVTLSCSPISGHRSVSWYQQTPGQGLQFLFEYFSETQRNKGNFPGRFSGRQFSNSRSEMNVSTLELGDSALYLCASSLKGAPYEQYFGPGTRLTVT.